This T cell receptor beta chain was identified in a study of Ad26.COV2.S vaccination and SARS-CoV-2 variants (dated by TCRdb to about 2021). Concerning the study at large: Vaccine-arm donors were drawn from COV1001, a multicentre, randomized, double-blind, placebo-controlled phase I-IIa trial of Ad26.COV2.S in healthy adults. A total of around 32 samples were included in the TCR-sequenced set, comprising around 19 Ad26.COV2.S vaccine recipients, 5 placebo recipients and 8 SARS-CoV-2 convalescent individuals. Investigators remained blinded to trial group allocation during experiments and outcome assessment. The specificity and breadth of SARS-CoV-2-reactive T cell receptors after Ad26.COV2.S vaccination were assessed by TCRbeta repertoire sequencing. Ad26.COV2.S was administered intramuscularly at 5 x 10^10 or 1 x 10^11 viral particles, either as a single shot or as two shots given 56 days apart. Trial participants were randomized into five groups of five, in which low-dose or high-dose Ad26.COV2.S was given once or twice, or placebo was given on both occasions. Paper-wide results and their limitations: Vaccine and placebo recipients had similar non-spike TCR breadth, a finding consistent with the vaccine containing only spike. After vaccination, substantial breadth of spike-specific CD8+ and CD4+ T cell responses was reported. The study lacked the statistical power to compare responses across vaccine doses or regimens. Compared with placebo recipients, Ad26.COV2.S recipients showed higher spike-specific TCR breadth (P = 0.0014). The authors noted that total T cell responses may have been underestimated by the TCR breadth and depth analyses.

On this clone itself: Its antigen has not been determined. Nothing much larger sits one base from this clone, and base qualities are not available.

This sample's treatment or condition label indicates: approximately 18 received Ad26.COV2.S at low or high dose, single or two shots; 5 received placebo; per-sample allocation not given. For vaccine and placebo recipients, repertoires were sequenced using samples collected on day 63 after the first injection. In Cohort 1b, some 25 adults aged 18-55 years were enrolled at a single site in Boston, USA, between 29 July and 7 August 2020. Ad26.COV2.S was a replication-incompetent adenovirus type 26 vector expressing a prefusion-stabilized SARS-CoV-2 spike protein from the original Wuhan strain. TCRbeta CDR3 regions were sequenced with the immunoSEQ Assay. After extraction, genomic DNA underwent amplification by bias-controlled multiplex PCR, followed by high-throughput sequencing. The authors processed their data as follows. To quantify the absolute abundance of every unique TCRbeta CDR3 region, sequences were collapsed and filtered. T cell fraction was estimated by normalizing TCRbeta template counts to usable DNA, with usable DNA measured through amplification of reference genes found in all nucleated cells. Repertoire TCRs were annotated as SARS-CoV-2-specific by exact matching of V gene, CDR3 amino acid sequence and J gene to a known reactive TCR set. The reference SARS-CoV-2 TCR set came from MIRA and was filtered for enrichment in COVID-19-positive ImmuneCODE repertoires, removing public or cross-reactive TCRs. Based on the MIRA antigens, annotated TCRs were further analysed at the level of specific ORF or position within ORF. Depth was the summed frequency of annotated unique rearrangements, while breadth was defined as annotated unique rearrangements over total unique productive rearrangements. Group comparisons of TCR breadth used two-sided Wilcoxon rank-sum tests. Sourced from immuneACCESS, this table was stored by TCRdb with only in-frame sequences that have V and J called. A share of the clones is absent; for the studies checked, an unresolved V gene accounts for under half, and the remainder has no known explanation. That table furnishes V, J and clone size, whereas the DNA furnished D and trimming. The table for this sample lists approximately 410,000 clones; approximately 92% of them were counted only once. The ten largest clones represent approximately 1.6% of the sample.

The sequence was obtained from a person between 18 and 59 years old who received the Ad26.COV2.S COVID-19 vaccine or a placebo. The sample was peripheral blood, taken in a trial of Ad26.COV2.S vaccine versus placebo.

The CDR3 protein: CASSIDREIPYEQYF. The DNA sequence follows: TGCGCCAGCAGCATTGACAGGGAGATACCTTACGAGCAGTACTTC. The chain is made from TRBV5-1 and TRBJ2-7, with TRBD1 identical over 7 junction bases. Trimming removed 4 bases from V and 4 bases from J; the gene matches leave 11 bases unexplained. Counted from cysteine to phenylalanine, this CDR3 has 15 amino acids. The entry retains the CDR3 DNA only, 45 bases that are in frame from base 1. The germline V gene provides CDR1 SGHRS and CDR2 YFSETQ.